This T cell receptor beta chain was obtained from a study of OX40 agonist ivuxolimab in advanced cancers. Across the study: Clinicians treated patients with ivuxolimab, an agonistic anti-OX40 (CD134) antibody. Cancers in dose escalation were hepatocellular, melanoma, renal cell and head and neck.

Sequencing used immunoSEQ multiplex PCR; TCRdb keeps in-frame clones, though not all of them. The repertoire has about 50,000 clones, roughly 90% of them found once; the top ten carry around 0.61%. The timepoints at which blood was sampled were baseline, cycle 4 day 1, and cycle 7 day 1. V lost 4 bases to trimming and J lost 10 bases; unmatched junction nucleotides: 9. Germline V gene sequence: CDR1 MNHEY, CDR2 SVGAGI. This CDR3 is built from 14 residues. The rearrangement joins TRBV6-5 to TRBJ1-4; 7 bases align to TRBD1. The input for sequencing was CD4+ or CD8+ T cells sorted from blood, taken in a trial of the OX40 agonist ivuxolimab. This clonotype was obtained from an adult with an advanced solid tumor such as melanoma, head and neck, liver or kidney cancer. CDR3 nucleotide sequence: TGTGCCAGCAGTTCATATCAGGGGGGAGGAAAACTGTTTTTT. Its protein is CASSSYQGGGKLFF.